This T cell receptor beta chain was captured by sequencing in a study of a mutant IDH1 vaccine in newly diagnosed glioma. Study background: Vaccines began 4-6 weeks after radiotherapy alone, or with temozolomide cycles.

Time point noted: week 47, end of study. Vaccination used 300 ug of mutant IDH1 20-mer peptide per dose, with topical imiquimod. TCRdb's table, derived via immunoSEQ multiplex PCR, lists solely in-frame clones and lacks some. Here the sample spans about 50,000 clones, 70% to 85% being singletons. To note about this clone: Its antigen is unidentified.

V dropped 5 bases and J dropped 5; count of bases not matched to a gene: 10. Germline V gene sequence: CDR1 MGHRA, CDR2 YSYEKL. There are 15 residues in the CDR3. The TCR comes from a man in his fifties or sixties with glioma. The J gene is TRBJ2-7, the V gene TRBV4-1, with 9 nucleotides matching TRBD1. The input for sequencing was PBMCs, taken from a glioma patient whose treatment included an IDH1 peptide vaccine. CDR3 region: CASSVRTGEFNEQYF. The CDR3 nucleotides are TGCGCCAGCAGCGTCCGGACAGGGGAATTCAACGAGCAGTACTTC.